This is a list of T cell receptor beta chains from one sample in a study of vaccination effects on CD4 cells after COVID-19. Their antigen targets remain unknown. Method: immunoSEQ multiplex PCR; TCRdb's copy keeps in-frame clones and lacks some. The sample holds 45,000 to 75,000 clones, approximately 80% seen once. The source was CD4+ T cells from PBMCs cultured without peptide, collected before COVID-19 vaccination. These receptors were taken from a human donor who received a COVID-19 vaccine. Each CDR3 is given with its conserved first and last residue. The D gene is left open where the match is weak. Expanded clones get a size class; other rows say once, few or many, or leave the size out.

D,J,size,V,DNA,CDR3
TRBD1,TRBJ1-5,NA,TRBV18,TGTGCCAGCTCACCAAAACAGGGGTCTTTTCAGCCCCAGCATTTT,CASSPKQGSFQPQHF
NA,TRBJ1-2,NA,TRBV4-1,TGCGCCAGCAGCCAACCAGGGCTTAACTATGGCTACACCTTC,CASSQPGLNYGYTF
NA,TRBJ2-6,NA,TRBV19,TGTGCCAGTAGACGCGACTCTGGGGCCAACGTCCTGACTTTC,CASRRDSGANVLTF
NA,TRBJ1-1,NA,TRBV6-5,TGTGCCAGCAGTTTCAAGGGTCTGAACACTGAAGCTTTCTTT,CASSFKGLNTEAFF
NA,TRBJ2-1,NA,TRBV19,TGTGCCAGTAGTATGGGTCTTCGGGGGCAGTTCTTC,CASSMGLRGQFF
NA,TRBJ2-2,NA,TRBV3-1/TRBV3-2,TGTGCCAGCAGCCAAGAACAGAACACCGGGGAGCTGTTTTTT,CASSQEQNTGELFF
NA,TRBJ1-2,few,TRBV6-2/TRBV6-3,TGTGCCAGCAGTTACGAGGAGGCTGGCTACACCTTC,CASSYEEAGYTF
TRBD2,TRBJ2-5,NA,TRBV5-1,TGCGCCAGCAGGGCTAGCGGGGGGGAGACCCAGTACTTC,CASRASGGETQYF
NA,TRBJ1-1,NA,TRBV3-1/TRBV3-2,TGTGCCAGCAGCCAAGAGCGTAGGCCGCCGAACACTGAAGCTTTCTTT,CASSQERRPPNTEAFF
NA,TRBJ2-5,NA,TRBV7-3,TGTGCCAGCAGCTCACAGGGAGGAGAGACCCAGTACTTC,CASSSQGGETQYF
NA,TRBJ2-3,NA,TRBV2,TGTGCCAGCAGGAGGGGCTCATACACAGATACGCAGTATTTT,CASRRGSYTDTQYF
TRBD2,TRBJ2-1,once,TRBV24-1,TGTGCCACCAGTGATTTAGAGACTAGCGGGGGGGCTAATGAGCAGTTCTTC,CATSDLETSGGANEQFF
NA,TRBJ1-2,NA,TRBV24-1,TGTGCCACCGCTTCGGGGGCAGGGAGGGATAACTATGGCTACACCTTC,CATASGAGRDNYGYTF
TRBD2,TRBJ2-3,NA,TRBV5-1,TGCGCCAGCAGCCCAGACCAAACTAGCGGCCGCACAGATACGCAGTATTTT,CASSPDQTSGRTDTQYF
NA,TRBJ2-5,NA,TRBV7-9,TGTGCCAGCAGCCGTGCTGAGACCCAGTACTTC,CASSRAETQYF
NA,TRBJ1-5,NA,TRBV7-3,TGTGCCAGCAGCTTGTTCGGTCACGGTAATCAGCCCCAGCATTTT,CASSLFGHGNQPQHF
NA,TRBJ1-2,NA,TRBV4-3,TGCGCCAGCAGCCAAGTAGGGACGGAAGGAGAGGGGTATGGCTACACCTTC,CASSQVGTEGEGYGYTF
NA,TRBJ2-2,few,TRBV5-1,TGCGCCAGCAGCCATGACAGGAACACCGGGGAGCTGTTTTTT,CASSHDRNTGELFF
TRBD1,TRBJ1-1,NA,TRBV18,TGTGCCAGCTCACCGACAGGGGAAGCTTTCTTT,CASSPTGEAFF
TRBD1,TRBJ1-6,NA,TRBV4-1,TGCGCCAGCAGCCTTCGAAGACAGGGGAATAATTCACCCCTCCACTTT,CASSLRRQGNNSPLHF
NA,TRBJ2-3,NA,TRBV11-3,TGTGCCAGCAGCCAGGGGGACGGGGGGACAGATACGCAGTATTTT,CASSQGDGGTDTQYF
NA,TRBJ1-1,NA,TRBV20-1,TGCAGTGCTAGTCTCCAGGGCGGTGCTGACACTGAAGCTTTCTTT,CSASLQGGADTEAFF
NA,TRBJ1-1,NA,TRBV5-5,TGTGCCAGCAGCTTGTTGGGCAGTGAAGCTTTCTTT,CASSLLGSEAFF